This TCR beta chain was obtained from a study of blood T cell repertoires in COVID-19. Method: immunoSEQ multiplex PCR; TCRdb's copy keeps in-frame clones and lacks some. This sample has about 140,000 clones, with 80% to 90% found just once. This clone was counted between two and nine times. From germline, CDR1 is SGHTA and CDR2 FQGNSA. The CDR3 sequence is 14 residues long. V lost 5 bases, J lost 7 bases, and 16 bases lay in between. The source material was peripheral blood. The sequence derives from a woman aged 40 to 50 with acute or convalescent COVID-19. This rearrangement joins TRBV7-2 to TRBJ2-3; D remains unclear. The CDR3 sequence: CASSPMGSSYTQYF. Here the CDR3 DNA reads TGTGCCAGCAGCCCAATGGGCAGTTCCTATACGCAGTATTTT.